Listed below are T cell receptor beta chains from one sample, sequenced in a study of blood T cell repertoires in COVID-19. Profiled with immunoSEQ multiplex PCR; TCRdb holds only in-frame clones, not every one. This sample carries some 150,000 clones, 80% of them seen once, and the ten largest clones take approximately 12%. Sequenced material: peripheral blood. These receptors were taken from a man aged 55-75 years with active or convalescent COVID-19. CDR3s include the opening cysteine and the closing phenylalanine or tryptophan. Fields, in order: J gene, V gene, CDR3 protein.

j_call: TRBJ2-7; v_call: TRBV10-3; cdr3_aa: CAIRGGQGGYEQYF
j_call: TRBJ2-7; v_call: TRBV4-2; cdr3_aa: CASRLQGWAYEQYF
j_call: TRBJ1-2; v_call: TRBV6-1; cdr3_aa: CASSESTAPGYGYTF
j_call: TRBJ2-2; v_call: TRBV7-8; cdr3_aa: CASSLGLAGGQGELFF
j_call: TRBJ2-3; v_call: TRBV2; cdr3_aa: CASSELPSGTDTQYF
j_call: TRBJ1-3; v_call: TRBV30; cdr3_aa: CAWSVVRNTIYF
j_call: TRBJ1-3; v_call: TRBV6-6; cdr3_aa: CASSFGTDSGNTIYF
j_call: TRBJ2-1; v_call: TRBV7-3; cdr3_aa: CASSFDRDTYNEQFF
j_call: TRBJ2-6; v_call: TRBV18; cdr3_aa: CASSPGRVTGANVLTF
j_call: TRBJ2-3; v_call: TRBV6-5; cdr3_aa: CASGKAGGGTDTQYF
j_call: TRBJ2-7; v_call: TRBV27; cdr3_aa: CASGLGVGEQYF
j_call: TRBJ1-1; v_call: TRBV28; cdr3_aa: CASSLPRRTGIQGTEAFF
j_call: TRBJ2-1; v_call: TRBV19; cdr3_aa: CASSIGLAGGGEQFF
j_call: TRBJ2-1; v_call: TRBV7-9; cdr3_aa: CASSSYLAGEGEQFF
j_call: TRBJ1-5; v_call: TRBV27; cdr3_aa: CASSLVSGVQPQHF
j_call: TRBJ1-2; v_call: TRBV7-9; cdr3_aa: CASSPDGIGGYTF
j_call: TRBJ2-7; v_call: TRBV4-2; cdr3_aa: CASSQDGSLNGYEQYF
j_call: TRBJ2-1; v_call: TRBV27; cdr3_aa: CASRLGGFGDRYPYNEQFF
j_call: TRBJ2-5; v_call: TRBV5-1; cdr3_aa: CASRDSGGQETQYF
j_call: TRBJ2-1; v_call: TRBV9; cdr3_aa: CASSSPELLRDEQFF
j_call: TRBJ2-5; v_call: TRBV24-1; cdr3_aa: CATSTGAPETQYF
j_call: TRBJ1-1; v_call: TRBV5-5; cdr3_aa: CASSFDRNTEAFF
j_call: TRBJ2-3; v_call: TRBV5-5; cdr3_aa: CASSYRIAGWADTQYF
j_call: TRBJ2-7; v_call: TRBV28; cdr3_aa: CASSPRTGILYEQYF
j_call: TRBJ1-4; v_call: TRBV28; cdr3_aa: CASSFIRADEKLFF
j_call: TRBJ2-5; v_call: TRBV5-1; cdr3_aa: CASSSRGQGETQYF
j_call: TRBJ2-7; v_call: TRBV18; cdr3_aa: CASSPEYRGPYEQYF
j_call: TRBJ1-1; v_call: TRBV3-1/TRBV3-2; cdr3_aa: CASTVAGMEAFF
j_call: TRBJ1-6; v_call: TRBV11-2; cdr3_aa: CASSLLGGISPLHF
j_call: TRBJ2-7; v_call: TRBV5-4; cdr3_aa: CASSLTSGTYEQYF
j_call: TRBJ2-7; v_call: TRBV30; cdr3_aa: CAAMGPQGAHYEQYF
j_call: TRBJ1-5; v_call: TRBV21-1; cdr3_aa: CASSSDQPQHF
j_call: TRBJ2-5; v_call: TRBV3-1/TRBV3-2; cdr3_aa: CASSQLGLAGVLWEGETQYF
j_call: TRBJ1-5; v_call: TRBV5-5; cdr3_aa: CASSLGRLNQPQHF
j_call: TRBJ1-1; v_call: TRBV27; cdr3_aa: CASRRQGATEAFF
j_call: TRBJ2-1; v_call: TRBV5-8; cdr3_aa: CASSLELLAGGEQFF
j_call: TRBJ2-7; v_call: TRBV5-6; cdr3_aa: CASSLRDRVTYEQYF
j_call: TRBJ1-1; v_call: TRBV6-2/TRBV6-3; cdr3_aa: CASSYSPDRPNTEAFF
j_call: TRBJ1-1; v_call: TRBV28; cdr3_aa: CASRGQARSGEAFF
j_call: TRBJ2-7; v_call: TRBV7-8; cdr3_aa: CASSPRISGTSGLYEQYF
j_call: TRBJ2-2; v_call: TRBV5-4; cdr3_aa: CASSSLGQGNTGELFF
j_call: TRBJ2-1; v_call: TRBV18; cdr3_aa: CASYGDRAGNEQFF